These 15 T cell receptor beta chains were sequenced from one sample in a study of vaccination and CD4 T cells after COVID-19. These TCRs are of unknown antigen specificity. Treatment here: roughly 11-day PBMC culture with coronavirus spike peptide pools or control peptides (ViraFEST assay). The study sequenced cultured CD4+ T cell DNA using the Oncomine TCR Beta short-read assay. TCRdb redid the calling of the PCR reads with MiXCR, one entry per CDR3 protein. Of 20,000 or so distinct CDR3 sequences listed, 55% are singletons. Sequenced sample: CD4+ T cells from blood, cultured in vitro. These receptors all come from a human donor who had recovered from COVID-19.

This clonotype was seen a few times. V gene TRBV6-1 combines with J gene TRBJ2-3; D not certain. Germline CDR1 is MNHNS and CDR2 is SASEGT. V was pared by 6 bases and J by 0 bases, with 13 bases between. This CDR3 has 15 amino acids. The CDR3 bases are TGTGCCAGCAGGCCCGAAGGTACTAGCACAGATACGCAGTATTTT. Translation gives CASRPEGTSTDTQYF.

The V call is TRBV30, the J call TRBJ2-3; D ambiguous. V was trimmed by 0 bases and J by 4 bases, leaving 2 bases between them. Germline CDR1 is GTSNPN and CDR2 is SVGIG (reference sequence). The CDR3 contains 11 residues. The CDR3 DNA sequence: TGTGCCTGGAGTGTTTCAGATACGCAGTATTTT. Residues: CAWSVSDTQYF.

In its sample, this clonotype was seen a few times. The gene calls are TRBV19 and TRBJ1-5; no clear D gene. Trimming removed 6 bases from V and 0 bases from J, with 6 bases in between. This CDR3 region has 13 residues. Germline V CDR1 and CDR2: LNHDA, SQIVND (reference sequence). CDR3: CASRDLSNQPQHF. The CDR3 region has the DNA TGTGCCAGTAGGGACCTTAGCAATCAGCCCCAGCATTTT.

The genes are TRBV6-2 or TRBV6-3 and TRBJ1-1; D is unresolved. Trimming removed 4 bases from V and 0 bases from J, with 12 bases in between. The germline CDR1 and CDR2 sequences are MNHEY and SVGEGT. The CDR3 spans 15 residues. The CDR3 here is CASSSSAQLNTEAFF. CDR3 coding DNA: TGTGCCAGCAGTTCGTCCGCGCAGCTGAACACTGAAGCTTTCTTT.

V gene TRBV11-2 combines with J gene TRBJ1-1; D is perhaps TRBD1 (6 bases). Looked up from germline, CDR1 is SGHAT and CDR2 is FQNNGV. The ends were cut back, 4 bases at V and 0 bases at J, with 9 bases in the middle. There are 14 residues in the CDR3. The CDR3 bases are TGTGCCAGCAGCTCGGACAGCATGAACACTGAAGCTTTCTTT. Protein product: CASSSDSMNTEAFF.

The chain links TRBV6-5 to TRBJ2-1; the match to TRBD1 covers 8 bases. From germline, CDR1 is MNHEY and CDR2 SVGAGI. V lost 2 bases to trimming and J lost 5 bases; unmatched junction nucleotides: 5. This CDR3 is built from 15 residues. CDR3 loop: CASSYQDREDNEQFF. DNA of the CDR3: TGTGCCAGCAGTTACCAGGACAGGGAGGACAATGAGCAGTTCTTC.

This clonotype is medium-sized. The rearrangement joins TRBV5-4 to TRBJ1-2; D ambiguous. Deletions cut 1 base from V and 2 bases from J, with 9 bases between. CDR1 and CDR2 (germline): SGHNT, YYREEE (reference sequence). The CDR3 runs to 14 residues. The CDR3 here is CASSLLVGNYGYTF. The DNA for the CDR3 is TGTGCCAGCAGCTTGTTGGTAGGGAACTATGGCTACACCTTC.

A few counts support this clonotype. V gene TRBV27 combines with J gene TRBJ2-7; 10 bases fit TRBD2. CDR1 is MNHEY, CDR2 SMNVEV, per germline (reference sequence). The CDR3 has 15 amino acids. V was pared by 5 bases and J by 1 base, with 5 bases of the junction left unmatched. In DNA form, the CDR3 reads TGTGCCAGCAGTCCTTATAGCGGGAGGTCCTACGAGCAGTACTTC. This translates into CASSPYSGRSYEQYF.

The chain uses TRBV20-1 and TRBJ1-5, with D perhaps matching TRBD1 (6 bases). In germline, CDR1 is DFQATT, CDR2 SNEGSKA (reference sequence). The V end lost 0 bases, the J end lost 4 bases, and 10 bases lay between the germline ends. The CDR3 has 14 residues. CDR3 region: CSAREGAKNQPQHF. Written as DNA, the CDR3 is TGCAGTGCTAGAGAGGGGGCAAAGAATCAGCCCCAGCATTTT.

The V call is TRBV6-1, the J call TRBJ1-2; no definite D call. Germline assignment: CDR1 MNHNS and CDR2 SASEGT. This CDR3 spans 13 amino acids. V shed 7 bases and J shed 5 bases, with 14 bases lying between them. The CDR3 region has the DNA TGTGCCAGCACGCCGAAAGGGAAGTATGGCTACACCTTC. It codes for CASTPKGKYGYTF.

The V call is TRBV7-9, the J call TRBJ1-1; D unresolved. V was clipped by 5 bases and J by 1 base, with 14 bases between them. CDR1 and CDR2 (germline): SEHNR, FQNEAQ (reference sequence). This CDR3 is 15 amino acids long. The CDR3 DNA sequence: TGTGCCAGCAGCCCTCCCAGGCGGAAGAACACTGAAGCTTTCTTT. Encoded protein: CASSPPRRKNTEAFF.

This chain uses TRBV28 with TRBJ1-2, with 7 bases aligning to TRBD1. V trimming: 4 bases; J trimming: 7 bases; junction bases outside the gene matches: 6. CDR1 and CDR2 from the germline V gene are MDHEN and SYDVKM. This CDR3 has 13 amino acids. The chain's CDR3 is CASSSSGGGGYTF. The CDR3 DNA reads TGTGCCAGCAGTTCTTCAGGGGGTGGTGGCTACACCTTC.

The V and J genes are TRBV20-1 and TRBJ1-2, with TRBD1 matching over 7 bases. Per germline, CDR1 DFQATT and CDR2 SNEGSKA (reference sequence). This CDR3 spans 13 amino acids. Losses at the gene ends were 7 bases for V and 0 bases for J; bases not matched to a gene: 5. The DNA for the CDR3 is TGCAGTGTCCCCGACAGGGCTAACTATGGCTACACCTTC. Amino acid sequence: CSVPDRANYGYTF.

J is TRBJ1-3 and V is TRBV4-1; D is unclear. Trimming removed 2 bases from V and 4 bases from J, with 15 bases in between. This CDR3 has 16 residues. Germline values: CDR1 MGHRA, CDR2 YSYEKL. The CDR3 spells CASSQPTRRKGNTIYF. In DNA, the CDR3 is TGCGCCAGCAGCCAACCAACCCGACGAAAAGGAAACACCATATATTTT.

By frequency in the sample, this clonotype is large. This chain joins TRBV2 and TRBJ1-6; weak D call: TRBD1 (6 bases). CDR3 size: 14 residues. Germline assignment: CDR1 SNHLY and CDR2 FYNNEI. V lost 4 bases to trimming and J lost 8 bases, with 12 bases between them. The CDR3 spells CASSVRGRDSPLHF. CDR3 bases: TGTGCCAGCAGTGTCAGGGGTAGGGATTCACCCCTCCACTTT. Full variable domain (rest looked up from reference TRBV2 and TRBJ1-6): EPEVTQTPSHQVTQMGQEVILRCVPISNHLYFYWYRQILGQKVEFLVSFYNNEISEKSEIFDDQFSVERPDGSNFTLKIRSTKLEDSAMYFCASSVRGRDSPLHFGNGTRLTVT.